This entry concerns a single T cell receptor beta chain. These donors counted as nominally healthy when sampled, but unrecorded immune exposures were likely. This entry is derived from a study of cytomegalovirus exposure and HLA in healthy donors. Study in general: In an earlier analysis, 117 million unique TCR beta sequences were found from about 179 million T cells.

Per the germline V gene, CDR1 is SGDLS and CDR2 is YYNGEE. Trimming took 3 bases from V and 6 from J; bases not matched to a gene: 5. The CDR3 runs 14 residues. PCR involved 60 Vbeta and 13 Jbeta primers. Study processing details: In a later analysis, some 80 million unique TCR beta chains included roughly 11 million shared by two or more donors. Produced via immunoSEQ multiplex PCR; TCRdb's table is partial and in-frame only. From that table come the V and J calls and clone size; the DNA was used to work out D and trimming. The sample includes about 150,000 clones, roughly 79% of them seen just once.

The V and J genes are TRBV9 and TRBJ1-2, with TRBD1 identical over 10 bases. Sequenced: PBMCs. This TCR was sampled from a woman in her 40s in good health and CMV-seronegative. CDR3: CASSEDRGLDGYTF. The CDR3, as DNA: TGTGCCAGCAGCGAAGACAGGGGGCTCGATGGCTACACCTTC.